The text below deals with one T cell receptor (beta chain). Its antigen is not known. Unique molecular identifiers tagged the TCRbeta library. TCRdb recomputed calls from the PCR reads with MiXCR, one row per CDR3 protein. The table has about 980,000 distinct CDR3 sequences, about 26% seen once. The sample originates from a study of T-cell reconstitution after alpha-beta-depleted transplantation in children. CDR1 is SGHDT and CDR2 is YYEEEE in the germline V gene. This CDR3 is built from 14 residues. The J segment lost 7 bases and the V segment lost 2 bases, leaving 5 bases of the junction unmatched. The study, taken as a whole, reports: Expanded clones from the graft, numbering several hundred, reportedly supplied alpha-beta T cells about two months after transplant. At day 60, the high TCRbeta diversity found in some patients originated from recipient T cells and thymic progenitors that had survived.

The rearrangement joins TRBV5-6 to TRBJ2-5, with 10 bases aligning to TRBD2. The origin of this receptor is a boy younger than two who had a stem cell transplant for SCID, so the T cells may come from the graft donor. The sequences come from PBMCs, mostly from graft donor cells, collected 360 days after TCRalphabeta/CD19-depleted stem cell transplant. The CDR3: CASSFNRLAGTQYF. In nucleotides, the CDR3 is TGTGCCAGCAGCTTCAACCGACTAGCGGGGACCCAGTACTTC.